The 5 T cell receptor beta chains presented below share a single source sample, sequenced in a study of blood T cell repertoires in COVID-19. Assay used: immunoSEQ multiplex PCR; TCRdb lists only in-frame clones, some missing. The table shows over 100,000 clones, with around 81% occurring only once. Sequencing was performed on peripheral blood. Source of these receptors: a human donor in a cohort sampled during active or convalescent COVID-19.

The chain uses TRBV7-9 and TRBJ1-3, with D unclear. CDR1 and CDR2 from the germline V gene are SEHNR and FQNEAQ (reference sequence). Trimming shortened V by 5 bases and J by 0 bases, and 20 bases separated the two germline ends. The length of the CDR3 is 18 residues. CDR3 in DNA: TGTGCCAGCAGCCCGTGGCTCTTAGGACTGGACTCTGGAAACACCATATATTTT. This codes for CASSPWLLGLDSGNTIYF. Full variable domain (outside the CDR3, taken from reference TRBV7-9 and TRBJ1-3): DTGVSQNPRHKITKRGQNVTFRCDPISEHNRLYWYRQTLGQGPEFLTYFQNEAQLEKSRLLSDRFSAERPKGSFSTLEIQRTEQGDSAMYLCASSPWLLGLDSGNTIYFGEGSWLTVV.

The chain links TRBV6-2 or TRBV6-3 to TRBJ2-3; D is possibly TRBD2 (6 bases). The CDR3 covers 16 residues. V dropped 5 bases and J dropped 3 bases, with 18 bases sitting between them. Germline values: CDR1 MNHEY, CDR2 SVGEGT. Here the CDR3 reads CASSPRGRPETDTQYF. CDR3 nucleotides: TGTGCCAGCAGTCCGCGGGGACGCCCCGAAACAGATACGCAGTATTTT.

This sequence joins TRBV6-5 and TRBJ1-6, with TRBD1 as a possible D gene (5 bases). Germline assignment: CDR1 MNHEY and CDR2 SVGAGI. This CDR3 has 14 amino acids. The V and J ends lost 7 bases and 7 bases respectively, with 14 bases between them. This CDR3 reads CASKGISVNSPLHF. Written as DNA, the CDR3 is TGTGCCAGCAAGGGGATTTCAGTAAATTCACCCCTCCACTTT.

This chain uses TRBV5-1 with TRBJ2-1, with 8 nucleotides matching TRBD2. This CDR3 has 13 amino acids. With 1 base clipped from V and 10 bases from J, the junction kept 4 bases outside the gene matches. In germline, CDR1 is SGHRS, CDR2 YFSETQ. CDR3: CASSLPGGREQFF. For the CDR3, the DNA is TGCGCCAGCAGCTTGCCGGGGGGGCGAGAGCAGTTCTTC.

This rearrangement joins TRBV7-2 to TRBJ1-1; D gene unclear. The CDR3 length is 14 residues. V lost 3 bases and J 1 base, leaving 9 bases between the germline ends. The germline CDR1 and CDR2 sequences are SGHTA and FQGNSA. DNA for the CDR3: TGTGCCAGCAGCTTGCGCCAGGAGAACACTGAAGCTTTCTTT. It translates to CASSLRQENTEAFF.